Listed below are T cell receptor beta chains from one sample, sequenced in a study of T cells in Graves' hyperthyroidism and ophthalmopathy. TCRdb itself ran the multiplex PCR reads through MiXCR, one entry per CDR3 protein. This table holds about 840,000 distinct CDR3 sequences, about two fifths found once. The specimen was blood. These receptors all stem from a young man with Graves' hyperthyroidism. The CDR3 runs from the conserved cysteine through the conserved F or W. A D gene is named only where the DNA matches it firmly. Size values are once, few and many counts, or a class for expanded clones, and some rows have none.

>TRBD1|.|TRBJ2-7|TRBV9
TGTGCCAGCAGCCAATCCGGGACAGGGATTAGCGAGCAGTACTTC
CASSQSGTGISEQYF
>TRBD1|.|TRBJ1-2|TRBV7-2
TGCGCCAGCAGCGACCGGGACAGGACTTTGGGGTACACCTTC
CASSDRDRTLGYTF
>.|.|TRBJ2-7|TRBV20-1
TGCAGTGCGAACGAAAGGGGGGGCCACGAGCAGTACTTC
CSANERGGHEQYF
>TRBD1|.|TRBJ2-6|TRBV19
TGTGCCAGTACCCCCGAAGGGGGCGCTGGGGCCAACGTCCTGACTTTC
CASTPEGGAGANVLTF
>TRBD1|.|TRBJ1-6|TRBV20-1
TGCAGTGCCAGCAGCCCTCGACAGGGAGCACCCCTCCACTTT
CSASSPRQGAPLHF
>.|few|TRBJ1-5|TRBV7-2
TGTGCCAGCAGCCCCTCGGGGGGGGCAGGTCAGCCCCAGCATTTT
CASSPSGGAGQPQHF
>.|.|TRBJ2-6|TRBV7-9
TGTGCCAGCAGCCCCCTTCGAGCCACCGGGGCCAACGTCCTGACTTTC
CASSPLRATGANVLTF
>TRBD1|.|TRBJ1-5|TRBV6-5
TGTGCCAGCAACCGGGACAGGGGGCAGGGTCAGCCCCAGCATTTT
CASNRDRGQGQPQHF
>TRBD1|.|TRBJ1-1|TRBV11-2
TGTGCCAGCAGCCAGGGACAGGGGAGAGCTGAAGCTTTCTTT
CASSQGQGRAEAFF
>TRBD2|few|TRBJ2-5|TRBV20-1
TGCAGTGCGGGACTAGCGGGAGGGGATACCCAGTACTTC
CSAGLAGGDTQYF
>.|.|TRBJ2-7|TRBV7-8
TGTGCCAGCAGCTTAAGATCCGGATACGAGCAGTACTTC
CASSLRSGYEQYF
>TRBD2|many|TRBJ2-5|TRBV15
TGTGCCACCAGCAGGGTAGCGGGAGAAGAGACCCAGTACTTC
CATSRVAGEETQYF
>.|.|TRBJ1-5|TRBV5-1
TGCGCCAGCAGCTTGTCGGGCTCGGGACCCCAGCATTTT
CASSLSGSGPQHF
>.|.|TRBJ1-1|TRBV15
TGTGCCACCAGCAGAGGTCCTTACACTGAAGCTTTCTTT
CATSRGPYTEAFF
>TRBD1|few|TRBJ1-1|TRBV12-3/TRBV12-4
TGTGCCAGCAGTTTAGGCGGGACAGAGCAACTCGGCACTGAAGCTTTCTTT
CASSLGGTEQLGTEAFF
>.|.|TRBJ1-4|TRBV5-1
TGCGCCAGCAACTCCGTCCTCGCAGGGGCGGCGGAAAAACTGTTTTTT
CASNSVLAGAAEKLFF
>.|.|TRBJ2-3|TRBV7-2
TGTGCCAGCAGCTTTAGGGATGTAGATACGCAGTATTTT
CASSFRDVDTQYF
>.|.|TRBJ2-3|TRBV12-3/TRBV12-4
TGTGCCAGCAGCCCTTCTGGTTCGATCACAGATACGCAGTATTTT
CASSPSGSITDTQYF
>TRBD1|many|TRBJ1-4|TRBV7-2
TGTGCCAGCAGCCCACTTCCGGGACAGGGAAATGAAAAACTGTTTTTT
CASSPLPGQGNEKLFF
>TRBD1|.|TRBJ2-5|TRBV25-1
TGTGCCAGCAGTCCCTCTCAGGGGGCGTCAGAGACCCAGTACTTC
CASSPSQGASETQYF
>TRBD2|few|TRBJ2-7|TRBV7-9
TGTGCCAGCAGCTTAGCGCCGGGACTAGCGGTCTACGAGCAGTACTTC
CASSLAPGLAVYEQYF
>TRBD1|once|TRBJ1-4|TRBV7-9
TGTGCCAGCAGCTTTGGACAGGGAGTAAATGAAAGACTGTTTTTT
CASSFGQGVNERLFF
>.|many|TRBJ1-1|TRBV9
TGTGCCAGCAGCGTCGACACAGGGAGTGAAGCTTTCTTT
CASSVDTGSEAFF
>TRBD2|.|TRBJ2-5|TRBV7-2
TGTGCCAGCAGCTTAGCCCAGGGACTAGCGGTCGAGACCCAGTACTTC
CASSLAQGLAVETQYF
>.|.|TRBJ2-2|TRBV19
TGTGCCAGTAGTATACCAGGGGCGGACACCGGGGAGCTGTTTTTT
CASSIPGADTGELFF
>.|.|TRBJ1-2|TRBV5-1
TGCGCCAGCAGCCTCGGGACTGTCGACTATGGCTACACCTTC
CASSLGTVDYGYTF
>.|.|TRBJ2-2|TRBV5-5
TGTGCCAGCAGCTTGGTAGCAGGGTACGACACCGGGGAGCTGTTTTTT
CASSLVAGYDTGELFF
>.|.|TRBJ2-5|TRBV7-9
TGTGCCAGCAGCTCCACTAGAGACGTCGTGGAAGAGACCCAGTACTTC
CASSSTRDVVEETQYF
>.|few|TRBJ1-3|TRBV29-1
TGCAGCGTTGGGAGGGAAACCATATATTTT
CSVGRETIYF
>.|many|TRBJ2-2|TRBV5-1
TGCGCCAGCAGGGACACCGGGGAGCTGTTTTTT
CASRDTGELFF
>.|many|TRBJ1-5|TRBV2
TGTGCCAGCAGTCCCCCCAATCAGCCCCAGCATTTT
CASSPPNQPQHF
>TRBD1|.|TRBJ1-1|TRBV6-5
TGTGCCAGCAGACAGGGGCCGAACACTGAAGCTTTCTTT
CASRQGPNTEAFF
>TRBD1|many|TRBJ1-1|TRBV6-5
TGTGCCAGCAGTTACGGGACAGGGAACACTGAAGCTTTCTTT
CASSYGTGNTEAFF
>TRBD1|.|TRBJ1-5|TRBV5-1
TGCGCCAGCAGCTTGGTCGGAGGGGGCGGTCAGCCCCAGCATTTT
CASSLVGGGGQPQHF
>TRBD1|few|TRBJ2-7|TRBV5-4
TGTGCCAGCAGTTCGCCCAGTTCCGGGACAGGGGGCCTCGAGCAGTACTTC
CASSSPSSGTGGLEQYF
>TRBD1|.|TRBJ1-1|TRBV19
TGTGCCAGCGCCAGGGGGACTGAAGCTTTCTTT
CASARGTEAFF
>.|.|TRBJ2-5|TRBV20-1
TGCAGTGCTAGGATGACCCAGTACTTC
CSARMTQYF
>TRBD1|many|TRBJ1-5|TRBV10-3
TGTGCCACTAGGGGGACAGGGGCCTTCAATCAGCCCCAGCATTTT
CATRGTGAFNQPQHF
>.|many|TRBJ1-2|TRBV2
TGTGCCAGCAGCCTCGGTAGCCGCTATGGCTACACCTTC
CASSLGSRYGYTF
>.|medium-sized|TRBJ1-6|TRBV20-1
TGCAGTGCTAAGCGGAGGAAGGCCCTCCACTTT
CSAKRRKALHF
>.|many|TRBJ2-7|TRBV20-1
TGCAGTGCTAGCGACAGTAACTACGAGCAGTACTTC
CSASDSNYEQYF
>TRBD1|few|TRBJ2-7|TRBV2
TGTGCCAGTGTGAGGGGGCGAAGCTCCTACGAGCAGTACTTC
CASVRGRSSYEQYF
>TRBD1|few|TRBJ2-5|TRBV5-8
TGTGCCAGCAGCTTCGGGACAGGGGGCGAGGTGACCCAGTACTTC
CASSFGTGGEVTQYF
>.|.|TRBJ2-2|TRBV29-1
TGCAGCGCGGGAGCGGCAGGGCTAAGTGCCGGGGAGCTGTTTTTT
CSAGAAGLSAGELFF
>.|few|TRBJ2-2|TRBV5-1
TGCGCCAGCAGCTTCTCAACCACCGGGGAGCTGTTTTTT
CASSFSTTGELFF
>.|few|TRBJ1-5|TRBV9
TGTGCCAGCAGTTCCGGGTCGGGGGCCCAGCCCCAGCATTTT
CASSSGSGAQPQHF
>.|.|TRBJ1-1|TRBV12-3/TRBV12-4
TGTGCCAGCAGTTTACAGGGGACGGCGAACACTGAAGCTTTCTTT
CASSLQGTANTEAFF
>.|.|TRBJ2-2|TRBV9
TGTGCCAGCAGCGCAATGACAGGAGTGAACACCGGGGAGCTGTTTTTT
CASSAMTGVNTGELFF